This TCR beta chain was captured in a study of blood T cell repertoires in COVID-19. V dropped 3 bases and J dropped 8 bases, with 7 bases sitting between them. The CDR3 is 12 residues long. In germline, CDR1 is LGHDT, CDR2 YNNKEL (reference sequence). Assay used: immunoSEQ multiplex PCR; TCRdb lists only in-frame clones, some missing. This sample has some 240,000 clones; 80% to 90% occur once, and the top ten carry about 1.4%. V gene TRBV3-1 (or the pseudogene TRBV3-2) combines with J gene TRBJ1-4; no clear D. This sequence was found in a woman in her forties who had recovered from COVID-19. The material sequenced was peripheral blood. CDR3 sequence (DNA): TGTGCCAGCAGCCAGGAGGAGGAAAAACTGTTTTTT. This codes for CASSQEEEKLFF.